A selection of T cell receptor beta chains follows, all from one sample in a study of cytomegalovirus exposure and HLA in healthy donors. The protocol was immunoSEQ multiplex PCR, while the TCRdb copy is restricted to in-frame clones and leaves out a portion. This sample contains roughly 120,000 clones. Material: PBMCs. These receptors were obtained from a man younger than 40 in good health and CMV-seronegative. CDR3s include the opening cysteine and the closing phenylalanine or tryptophan. The D gene is left open where the match is weak.

d_call: -; v_call: TRBV7-9; j_call: TRBJ1-1; cdr3_nt: TGTGCCAGCAGCTTCGGGGGGGCAAGTGAAGCTTTCTTT; cdr3_aa: CASSFGGASEAFF
d_call: TRBD2; v_call: TRBV5-6; j_call: TRBJ2-3; cdr3_nt: TGTGCCAGCAGCTTGGGGACTAGCGGGGGAGATACGCAGTATTTT; cdr3_aa: CASSLGTSGGDTQYF
d_call: -; v_call: TRBV11-3; j_call: TRBJ2-1; cdr3_nt: TGTGCCAGCAGCTTAGATCGAACAGCAGGACTCTACAATGAGCAGTTCTTC; cdr3_aa: CASSLDRTAGLYNEQFF
d_call: -; v_call: TRBV5-6; j_call: TRBJ1-2; cdr3_nt: TGTGCCAGCAGCTTGGGTGCGTGGTCAGGGTCTGACTATGGCTACACCTTC; cdr3_aa: CASSLGAWSGSDYGYTF
d_call: -; v_call: TRBV28; j_call: TRBJ1-3; cdr3_nt: TGTGCCAGCAGTAGCCTCCCCCAGGGAAATGGTTATACCATATATTTT; cdr3_aa: CASSSLPQGNGYTIYF
d_call: TRBD2; v_call: TRBV15; j_call: TRBJ2-7; cdr3_nt: TGTGTCACCAGACTAGCGGGGGGCCAGCAGTACTTC; cdr3_aa: CVTRLAGGQQYF
d_call: -; v_call: TRBV6-4; j_call: TRBJ2-2; cdr3_nt: TGTGCTACTTCTCCGGGACACAACTCTGAGTGGGCCGGGGAGCTGTTTTTT; cdr3_aa: CATSPGHNSEWAGELFF
d_call: -; v_call: TRBV2; j_call: TRBJ1-2; cdr3_nt: TGTGCCAGCAGTGAGACAGACTATGGCTACACCTTC; cdr3_aa: CASSETDYGYTF
d_call: TRBD1; v_call: TRBV18; j_call: TRBJ2-7; cdr3_nt: TGTGCCAGCTCACCAACGGGCAGGGGGTACGAGCAGTACTTC; cdr3_aa: CASSPTGRGYEQYF
d_call: TRBD2; v_call: TRBV18; j_call: TRBJ2-1; cdr3_nt: TGTGCCAGCTCACCACCTCCGGGACTAGCGTACAATGAGCAGTTCTTC; cdr3_aa: CASSPPPGLAYNEQFF
d_call: TRBD1; v_call: TRBV7-9; j_call: TRBJ1-2; cdr3_nt: TGTGCCAGCAGCCAAAGGGACAGGTTCTATGGCTACACCTTC; cdr3_aa: CASSQRDRFYGYTF
d_call: TRBD2; v_call: TRBV10-1; j_call: TRBJ2-2; cdr3_nt: TGCGCCAGCAGTGTGCCTAGCGGGCCCAAACGAAGGCACCGGGGAGCTGTTTTT; cdr3_aa: CASSVPSGPKRRHRGAVF
d_call: TRBD1; v_call: TRBV30; j_call: TRBJ1-4; cdr3_nt: TGTGCCTGGAGTGGGGGGGAACAGGGGGTCGAAAAACTGTTTTTT; cdr3_aa: CAWSGGEQGVEKLFF
d_call: -; v_call: TRBV5-1; j_call: TRBJ2-7; cdr3_nt: TGCGCCAGCAGCAGCACAGGCTACGAGCAGTACTTC; cdr3_aa: CASSSTGYEQYF
d_call: TRBD1; v_call: TRBV30; j_call: TRBJ2-5; cdr3_nt: TGTGCCTGGGAGGCTATGGGACAGCAACAAGAGACCCAGTACTTC; cdr3_aa: CAWEAMGQQQETQYF
d_call: TRBD1; v_call: TRBV18; j_call: TRBJ1-2; cdr3_nt: TGTGCCAGCTCACGGGGGGACAGAGCTGCGAGGGGCTACACCTTC; cdr3_aa: CASSRGDRAARGYTF
d_call: -; v_call: TRBV5-1; j_call: TRBJ2-3; cdr3_nt: TGCGCCAGCAGCTCCCACGGACAGACAGATACGCAGTATTTT; cdr3_aa: CASSSHGQTDTQYF
d_call: TRBD1; v_call: TRBV2; j_call: TRBJ2-5; cdr3_nt: TGTGCCAGCAGCCGGGACAGGGGGCGGGAGACCCAGTACTTC; cdr3_aa: CASSRDRGRETQYF
d_call: TRBD1; v_call: TRBV6-1; j_call: TRBJ1-3; cdr3_nt: TGTGCCAGCAGTGTTGGGACAGGGGGACCCTCTGGAAACACCATATATTTT; cdr3_aa: CASSVGTGGPSGNTIYF
d_call: -; v_call: TRBV5-6; j_call: TRBJ1-1; cdr3_nt: TGTGCCAGCAGCTCCAGAAGGAGGGATGAAGCTTTCTTT; cdr3_aa: CASSSRRRDEAFF
d_call: -; v_call: TRBV18; j_call: TRBJ2-3; cdr3_nt: TGTGCCAGCTCATGGGGGCGTGGCACAGATACGCAGTATTTT; cdr3_aa: CASSWGRGTDTQYF
d_call: -; v_call: TRBV7-9; j_call: TRBJ2-2; cdr3_nt: TGTGCCAGCCGGAGGTCCACCGGGGAGCTGTTTTTT; cdr3_aa: CASRRSTGELFF
d_call: TRBD1; v_call: TRBV5-1; j_call: TRBJ2-2; cdr3_nt: TGCGCCAGCAGGCTACCGGGACAGGGCTACTCTTCGGGGACCGGGGAGCTGTTTTTT; cdr3_aa: CASRLPGQGYSSGTGELFF
d_call: -; v_call: TRBV2; j_call: TRBJ1-1; cdr3_nt: TGTGCCAGCAGTGGGAGGGTGAACACTGAAGCTTTCTTT; cdr3_aa: CASSGRVNTEAFF
d_call: TRBD2; v_call: TRBV11-2; j_call: TRBJ2-5; cdr3_nt: TGTGCCAGCAGCCCACCGACTAGCGGGGGGCAAGAGACCCAGTACTTC; cdr3_aa: CASSPPTSGGQETQYF
d_call: -; v_call: TRBV5-1; j_call: TRBJ2-3; cdr3_nt: TGCGCCAGCAGCTACCGGGACTCCACAGATACGCAGTATTTT; cdr3_aa: CASSYRDSTDTQYF
d_call: -; v_call: TRBV2; j_call: TRBJ2-6; cdr3_nt: TGTGCCAGCAGAACGGACTCCGCTGGGGCCAACGTCCTGACTTTC; cdr3_aa: CASRTDSAGANVLTF
d_call: -; v_call: TRBV5-6; j_call: TRBJ1-1; cdr3_nt: TGTGCCAGCAGCTTGGCCAGGGTCACTGAAGCTTTCTTT; cdr3_aa: CASSLARVTEAFF
d_call: -; v_call: TRBV7-8; j_call: TRBJ2-7; cdr3_nt: TGTGCCAGCAGCCCCATGCCCCCAGGTCCCTACGAGCAGTACTTC; cdr3_aa: CASSPMPPGPYEQYF
d_call: TRBD1; v_call: TRBV12-5; j_call: TRBJ2-2; cdr3_nt: TGTGCTAGTGGGACGGACAGGGGAACGACCGGGGAGCTGTTTTTT; cdr3_aa: CASGTDRGTTGELFF
d_call: TRBD1; v_call: TRBV6-5; j_call: TRBJ1-2; cdr3_nt: TGTGCCAGCATTCCCGGACAGGGAGGTGGCTACACCTTC; cdr3_aa: CASIPGQGGGYTF
d_call: -; v_call: TRBV6-6; j_call: TRBJ2-5; cdr3_nt: TGTGCCAGCAGTTACTCGAAACAGAAGATTCAAGAGACCCAGTACTTC; cdr3_aa: CASSYSKQKIQETQYF
d_call: -; v_call: TRBV2; j_call: TRBJ2-7; cdr3_nt: TGTGCCAGCAGTGACCGGGTGGAGCAGTACTTC; cdr3_aa: CASSDRVEQYF
d_call: -; v_call: TRBV5-4; j_call: TRBJ2-7; cdr3_nt: TGTGCCAGCAGCTTAAACTCCTACGAGCAGTACTTC; cdr3_aa: CASSLNSYEQYF
d_call: TRBD2; v_call: TRBV10-2; j_call: TRBJ2-1; cdr3_nt: TGCGCCAGCAGTCCGGGACTAGCGGGGGTCAATGAGCAGTTCTTC; cdr3_aa: CASSPGLAGVNEQFF
d_call: -; v_call: TRBV28; j_call: TRBJ2-7; cdr3_nt: TGTGCCAGCAGTTTTTTTCCCGGCTACGAGCAGTACTTC; cdr3_aa: CASSFFPGYEQYF
d_call: -; v_call: TRBV7-2; j_call: TRBJ2-5; cdr3_nt: TGTGCCAGCAGCTTTCAAGGGGGGGCGGAGACCCAGTACTTC; cdr3_aa: CASSFQGGAETQYF
d_call: TRBD1; v_call: TRBV5-1; j_call: TRBJ2-7; cdr3_nt: TGCGCCAGCAGCCAATCACAGGGGACCCCGGGGTGGCAGTACTTC; cdr3_aa: CASSQSQGTPGWQYF
d_call: -; v_call: TRBV19; j_call: TRBJ2-2; cdr3_nt: TGTGCCAGTAGTATTGCCCGCCGTTCGGGCGGAGACTACCGGGAGCTGTTTTTT; cdr3_aa: CASSIARRSGGDYRELFF
d_call: TRBD1; v_call: TRBV30; j_call: TRBJ2-7; cdr3_nt: TGTGCCTGGAGTGTCGATGCAGGGGGCCGCTCCTACGAGCAGTACTTC; cdr3_aa: CAWSVDAGGRSYEQYF
d_call: TRBD1; v_call: TRBV14; j_call: TRBJ1-1; cdr3_nt: TGTGCCAGCAGAGGGACAGGGATGGGGACTGAAGCTTTCTTT; cdr3_aa: CASRGTGMGTEAFF
d_call: -; v_call: TRBV7-3; j_call: TRBJ2-1; cdr3_nt: TGTGCCAGCAGCTTAAGTGGGGGCGTAGATGAGCAGTTCTTC; cdr3_aa: CASSLSGGVDEQFF
d_call: TRBD2; v_call: TRBV11-2; j_call: TRBJ2-3; cdr3_nt: TGTGCCAGCAGCTTCCCACGCGGGGGGGCAAGAGATACGCAGTATTTT; cdr3_aa: CASSFPRGGARDTQYF
d_call: -; v_call: TRBV5-6; j_call: TRBJ2-7; cdr3_nt: TGTGCCAGCAGTTTACGCCGACTCGTTAGCTCCTACGAGCAGTACTTC; cdr3_aa: CASSLRRLVSSYEQYF
d_call: TRBD2; v_call: TRBV7-2; j_call: TRBJ2-1; cdr3_nt: TGTGCCAGCAGCCCTGGGAGGGCTAGCACCTACAATGAGCAGTTCTTC; cdr3_aa: CASSPGRASTYNEQFF
d_call: TRBD1; v_call: TRBV5-6; j_call: TRBJ2-7; cdr3_nt: TGTGCCAGCAGCTTGGACAGGGGGCCAACCTACGAGCAGTACTTC; cdr3_aa: CASSLDRGPTYEQYF
d_call: -; v_call: TRBV7-2; j_call: TRBJ1-1; cdr3_nt: TGTGCCAGCAGCTTAGATTTGGACAGCGAAGCTTTCTTT; cdr3_aa: CASSLDLDSEAFF